These 9 T cell receptor beta chains share one sample of origin, sequenced in a study of tumor-infiltrating lymphocytes in primary liver carcinoma. The approximately 20-31 mg bulk tissue piece was not sorted before simultaneous RNA and DNA extraction. Using a constant-region primer together with ProtoScript II reverse transcriptase, TCR beta cDNA was made from 500 ng of total RNA. TCR beta libraries came from three nested multiplex PCR rounds using slightly modified ARM-PCR. It was with TRBV1-TRBV30 forward primers and a C-beta reverse primer that the first two PCR rounds were run, at around 10 cycles each. TCRdb ran MiXCR on the multiplex PCR reads and lists one entry per CDR3 protein. The data show roughly 30,000 distinct CDR3 sequences, around 71% seen once. The sample comprised liver tumor tissue from sampling region 3. Subset denoted: tumor region T3, left-lateral pole. The receptors were sampled from a woman under 40 with primary liver carcinoma and hepatitis B virus infection.

The CDR3 region has the DNA TGTGCCAGCAGTTTGGCAGGGGGCTTCGATGAGCAGTTCTTC. Amino acid sequence: CASSLAGGFDEQFF. The chain recombines TRBV12-3 or TRBV12-4 with TRBJ2-1; 8 bases are a match to TRBD1. The V segment lost 3 bases and the J segment 8 bases; nucleotides outside the gene matches: 6. The CDR3 has 14 residues.

This clonotype has only a few counts. This may stem from a read error, because a much larger clone lies one nucleotide away. V usage is TRBV10-3 and J usage is TRBJ1-4; D ambiguous. Per the germline V gene, CDR1 is ENHRY and CDR2 is SYGVKD. The CDR3 is 15 amino acids. CDR3 in amino acids: CAISDAGSANEKLFF. The CDR3 region has the DNA TGTGCCATCAGTGATGCCGGTTCGGCTAATGAAAAACTGTTCTTT.

A note on this clonotype: Its ends do not fully match the called genes, so a read error is possible. V and J are TRBV10-3 and TRBJ1-3; no clear D gene. The CDR3 has 14 amino acids. The germline V gene has CDR1 ENHRY and CDR2 SYGVKD. The CDR3 reads CIISESVSGNTVYF. DNA for the CDR3: TGTATCATCAGTGAGTCAGTTTCTGGAAACACCGTATATTTT.

The chain carries TRBV11-3 and TRBJ2-1; 7 bases are shared with TRBD2. The CDR3 is made up of 15 amino acids. J lost 12 bases, V lost 5 bases, and 16 bases had no gene match. Per germline, CDR1 SGHNT and CDR2 YENEEA. CDR3 nucleotides: TGTGCCAGCAGCCGAGTAGCTGGGGGGGGGTATGTGCAGTTCTTC. It codes for CASSRVAGGGYVQFF. The complete variable domain, with remaining parts taken from reference TRBV11-3 and TRBJ2-1, reads EAGVVQSPRYKIIEKKQPVAFWCNPISGHNTLYWYLQNLGQGPELLIRYENEEAVDDSQLPKDRFSAERLKGVDSTLKIQPAELGDSAVYLCASSRVAGGGYVQFFGPGTRLTVL.

Turning to this clonotype: Here the CDR3 omits its conserved ending phenylalanine or tryptophan, so a read error is the likely source. The V gene is TRBV11-2, the J gene TRBJ1-1; 12 nucleotides match TRBD1. From germline, CDR1 is SGHAT and CDR2 FQNNGV. The CDR3 covers 20 residues. The CDR3 nucleotides are TGTGTCAGCAGCGCTTGGGACAGGGGGCGCAAGAGGTGGAGTAACACTGAAGCTTTCTGT. Translation gives CVSSAWDRGRKRWSNTEAFC.

In regard to this clonotype: A single base separates this from a much larger clone, so it may be a read error. The chain joins TRBV2 to TRBJ2-3, with TRBD2 identical over 9 bases. This CDR3 comprises 15 residues. Germline CDR1 and CDR2: SNHLY and FYNNEI. With 5 bases clipped from V and 3 bases from J, the junction kept 6 bases outside the gene matches. In DNA form, the CDR3 reads TGTGCCAGCAGTAGGGGGACTAGCTCGACAGATACGCAGTATTTT. This sequence encodes CASSRGTSSTDTQYF.

This chain connects TRBV21-1 to TRBJ2-7; the table gives TRBD2 as D, unverified against the DNA. TRBV21-1 is marked as a pseudogene. This CDR3 has 17 amino acids. CDR3 in amino acids: CASSKALGRPDNYEQYF. CDR3 DNA sequence: TGTGCCAGCAGTAAAGCCCTAGGGAGGCCGGATAACTACGAGCAGTACTTC.

With respect to this clonotype: Its ends do not fully match the called genes, so a read error is possible. The V call is TRBV4-3, the J call TRBJ2-2, with D possibly matching TRBD2 (5 bases). The CDR3 spans 16 residues. The germline gives CDR1 LGHNA, CDR2 YSLEER. The chain's CDR3 is CASSQGHSASTGELFF. The CDR3 DNA sequence: TGCGCCAGCAGCCAAGGGCATAGCGCCAGCACCGGAGAGCTGTTTTTT.

Of note for this clonotype: At one boundary the junction diverges from the germline segment, which might be a read error. J is TRBJ2-5 and V is TRBV11-2, with a possible D match to TRBD2 (6 bases). The germline V gene has CDR1 SGHAT and CDR2 FQNNGV. The CDR3 runs to 14 residues. Here the CDR3 reads CASSLAGGRESQYF. The DNA for the CDR3 is TGTGCCAGTAGCTTAGCTGGGGGGAGAGAGTCCCAGTACTTC.